This T cell receptor beta chain is drawn from a study of CD8+ T cells in alopecia areata. Findings of the study overall: Scalp data also include sequences from resident alphabeta T cells of normal skin. As there was one nonresponder, how baseline CD8+ expansion relates to response remains uncertain. Persistence during tofacitinib was seen for many expanded lesional clones in scalp and blood.

To note about this clone: As yet, its antigen is unknown.

Sequencing templates came from extracted RNA that was reverse transcribed into cDNA. Data came from immunoSEQ multiplex PCR; TCRdb stores just in-frame clones and leaves some out. Among 150,000 to 200,000 clones listed, roughly 60% were seen once. Germline assignment: CDR1 MNHEY and CDR2 SMNVEV (reference sequence). The CDR3 has 16 residues. V shed 5 bases, J shed 3 bases, and the junction held 11 bases outside the gene matches. As to treatment: oral pan-JAK inhibitor, 5-10 mg twice daily. The TCR sequence derives from a human donor with alopecia areata. The material sequenced was CD4+ T cells sorted from blood, taken at week 24, from a patient treated with tofacitinib. The chain uses TRBV27 and TRBJ2-7; 9 nucleotides match TRBD1. CDR3 sequence (DNA): TGTGCCAGCAGTCCCTACCGTTCGGGACAGGGCTACGAGCAGTACTTC. This gives the protein CASSPYRSGQGYEQYF.